This TCR beta chain was observed in a study of beta chain features in type 1 diabetes. A note on this clone: The target antigen is unknown.

This CDR3 has 17 amino acids. Germline values: CDR1 SEHNR, CDR2 FQNEAQ (reference sequence). The J segment lost 5 bases and the V segment lost 4 bases, leaving 12 bases of the junction unmatched. Findings and limits, study-wide: PCR might pick shorter templates more often, in the same way for patients and controls. In all four CD4+ subsets, TCRB CDR3 length was significantly, moderately reduced in type 1 diabetes. Compared with healthy donors, patients appeared to share more similar naive, central memory and regulatory TCRB repertoires.

Expressed TCRB transcripts were sequenced, since all the RNA that had been isolated was reverse transcribed. Sequenced by immunoSEQ multiplex PCR; TCRdb stores in-frame clones only, minus some. The table shows roughly 290,000 clones, with about 8% occurring only once. The clonotype originates from a woman aged 18-29 years in good health. Sequencing used central memory CD4+ T cells from blood. This chain links TRBV7-9 with TRBJ2-3, with 10 positions matching TRBD2. CDR3 DNA: TGTGCCAGCAGCTCGGCCCCTAGCGGGAGAAAAAGAGATACGCAGTATTTT. This gives the protein CASSSAPSGRKRDTQYF.